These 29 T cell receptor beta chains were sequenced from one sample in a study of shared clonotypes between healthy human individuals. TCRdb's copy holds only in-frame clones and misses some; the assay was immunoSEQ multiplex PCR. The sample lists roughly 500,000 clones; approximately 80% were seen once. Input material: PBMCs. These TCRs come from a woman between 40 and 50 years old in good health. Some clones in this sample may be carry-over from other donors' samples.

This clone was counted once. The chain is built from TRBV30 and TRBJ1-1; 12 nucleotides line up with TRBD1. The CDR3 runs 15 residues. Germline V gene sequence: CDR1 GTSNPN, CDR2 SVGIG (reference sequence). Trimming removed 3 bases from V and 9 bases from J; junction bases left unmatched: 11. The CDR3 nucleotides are TGTGCCTGGAGCCCCTCCGGGACAGGGGGCCGGAAAGCTTTCTTT. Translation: CAWSPSGTGGRKAFF.

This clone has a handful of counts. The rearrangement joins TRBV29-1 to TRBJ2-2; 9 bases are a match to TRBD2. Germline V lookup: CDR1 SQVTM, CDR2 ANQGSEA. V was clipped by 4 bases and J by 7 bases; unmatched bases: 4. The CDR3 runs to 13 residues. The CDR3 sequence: CSVGGRAVGELFF. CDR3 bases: TGCAGCGTTGGCGGGAGGGCCGTCGGGGAGCTGTTTTTT.

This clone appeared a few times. The DNA for the CDR3 is TGTGCCAGCAGCTTAGCCGGGAGGGCGGGAGATACGCAGTATTTT. This encodes CASSLAGRAGDTQYF. The chain employs TRBV7-2 and TRBJ2-3, with 8 bases matching TRBD2. The CDR3 is 15 residues long. The V gene's germline CDR1 is SGHTA and CDR2 FQGNSA. V lost 0 bases, J lost 5 bases, and 4 bases stayed unmatched.

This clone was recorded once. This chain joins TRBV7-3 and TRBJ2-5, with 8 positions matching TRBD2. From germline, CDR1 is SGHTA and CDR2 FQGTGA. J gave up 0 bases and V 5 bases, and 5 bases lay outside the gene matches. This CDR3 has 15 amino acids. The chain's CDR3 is CASSRASGYQETQYF. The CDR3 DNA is TGTGCCAGCAGCAGGGCTAGCGGGTACCAAGAGACCCAGTACTTC.

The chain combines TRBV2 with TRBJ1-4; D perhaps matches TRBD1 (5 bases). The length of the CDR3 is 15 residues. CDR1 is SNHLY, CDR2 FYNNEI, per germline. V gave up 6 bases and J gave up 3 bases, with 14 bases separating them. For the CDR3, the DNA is TGTGCCAGCAGGTTACTGGCGGGACCTAATGAAAAACTGTTTTTT. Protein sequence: CASRLLAGPNEKLFF.

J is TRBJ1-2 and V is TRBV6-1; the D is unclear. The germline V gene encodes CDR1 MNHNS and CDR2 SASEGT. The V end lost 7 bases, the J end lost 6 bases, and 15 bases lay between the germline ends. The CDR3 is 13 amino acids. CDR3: CASTPGWADGYTF. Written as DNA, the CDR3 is TGTGCCAGCACCCCCGGGTGGGCAGATGGCTACACCTTC.

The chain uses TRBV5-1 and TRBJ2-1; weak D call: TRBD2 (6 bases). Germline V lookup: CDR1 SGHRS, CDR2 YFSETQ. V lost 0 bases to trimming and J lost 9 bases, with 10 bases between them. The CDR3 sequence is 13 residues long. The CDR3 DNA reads TGCGCCAGCAGCTTGGGACTAGGGATTGAGCAGTTCTTC. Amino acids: CASSLGLGIEQFF.

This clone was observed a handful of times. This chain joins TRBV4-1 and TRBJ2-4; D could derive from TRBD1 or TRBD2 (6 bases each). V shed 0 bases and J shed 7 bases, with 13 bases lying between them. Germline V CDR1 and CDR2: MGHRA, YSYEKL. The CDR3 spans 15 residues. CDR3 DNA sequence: TGCGCCAGCAGCCAAGATGGGCAGGGGAGGAACATTCAGTACTTC. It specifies CASSQDGQGRNIQYF.

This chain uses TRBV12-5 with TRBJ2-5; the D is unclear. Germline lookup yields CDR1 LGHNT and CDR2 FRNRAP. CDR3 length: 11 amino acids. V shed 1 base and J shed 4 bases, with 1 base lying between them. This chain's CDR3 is CASGLGETQYF. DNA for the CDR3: TGTGCTAGTGGTTTGGGAGAGACCCAGTACTTC.

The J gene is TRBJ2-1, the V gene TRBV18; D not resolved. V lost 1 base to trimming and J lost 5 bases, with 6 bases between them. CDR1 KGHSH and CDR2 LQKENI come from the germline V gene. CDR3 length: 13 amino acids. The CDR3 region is CASSPLRNNEQFF. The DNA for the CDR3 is TGTGCCAGCTCACCACTCAGGAACAATGAGCAGTTCTTC.

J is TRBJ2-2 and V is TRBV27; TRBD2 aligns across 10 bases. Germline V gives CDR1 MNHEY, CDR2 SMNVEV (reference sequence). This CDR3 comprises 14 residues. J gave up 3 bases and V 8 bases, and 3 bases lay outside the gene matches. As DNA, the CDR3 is TGTGCCAGCCGGACTAGCGGCTACACCGGGGAGCTGTTTTTT. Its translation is CASRTSGYTGELFF.

Here the CDR3 DNA reads TGCGCCAGCAGCCAAGAGGTCAGGGGCGGGGAGCTGTTTTTT. Translation: CASSQEVRGGELFF. The chain uses TRBV4-1 and TRBJ2-2; TRBD1 is a possible D gene (6 bases). The V and J ends lost 0 bases and 7 bases respectively, with 9 bases between them. Germline CDR1 and CDR2: MGHRA and YSYEKL. The CDR3 runs 14 residues.

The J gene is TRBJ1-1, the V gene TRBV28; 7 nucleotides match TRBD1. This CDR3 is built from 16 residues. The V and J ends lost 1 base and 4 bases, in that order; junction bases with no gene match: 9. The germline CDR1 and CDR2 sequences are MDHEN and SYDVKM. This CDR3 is CASSLYRGQRGTEAFF. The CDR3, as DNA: TGTGCCAGCAGTTTATACAGGGGTCAGAGGGGCACTGAAGCTTTCTTT.

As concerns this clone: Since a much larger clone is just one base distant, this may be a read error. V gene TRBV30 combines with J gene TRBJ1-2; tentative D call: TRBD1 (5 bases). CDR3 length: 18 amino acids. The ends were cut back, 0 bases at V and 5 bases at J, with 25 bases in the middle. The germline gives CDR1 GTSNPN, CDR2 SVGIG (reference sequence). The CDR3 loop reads CAWSVTPIRAGSGYGYTF. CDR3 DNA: TGTGCCTGGAGTGTTACTCCGATCAGGGCAGGGAGCGGATATGGCTACACCTTC.

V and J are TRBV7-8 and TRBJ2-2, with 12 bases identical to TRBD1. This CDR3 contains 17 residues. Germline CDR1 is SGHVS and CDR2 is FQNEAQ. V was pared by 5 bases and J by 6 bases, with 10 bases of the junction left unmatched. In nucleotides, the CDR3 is TGTGCCAGCAGCGACAGTTTTGGGACAGGGGGCGCCGGGGAGCTGTTTTTT. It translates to CASSDSFGTGGAGELFF.

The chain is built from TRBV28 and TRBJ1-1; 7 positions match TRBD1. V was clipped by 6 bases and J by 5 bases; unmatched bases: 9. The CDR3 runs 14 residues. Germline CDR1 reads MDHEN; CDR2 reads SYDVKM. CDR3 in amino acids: CASSSQGGWTEAFF. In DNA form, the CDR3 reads TGTGCCAGCAGCTCTCAAGGGGGCTGGACTGAAGCTTTCTTT.

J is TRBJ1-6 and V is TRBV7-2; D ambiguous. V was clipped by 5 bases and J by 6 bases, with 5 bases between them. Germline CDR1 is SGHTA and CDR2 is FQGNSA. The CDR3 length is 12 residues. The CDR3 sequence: CTSSAPNSPLHF. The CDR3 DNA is TGTACCAGCAGCGCCCCTAATTCACCCCTCCACTTT.

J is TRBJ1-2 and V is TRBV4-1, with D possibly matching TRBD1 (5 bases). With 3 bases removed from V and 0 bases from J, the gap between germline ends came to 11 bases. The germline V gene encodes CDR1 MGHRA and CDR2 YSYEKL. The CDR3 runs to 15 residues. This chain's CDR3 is CASSQWDGSNYGYTF. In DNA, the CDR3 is TGCGCCAGCAGCCAGTGGGACGGATCTAACTATGGCTACACCTTC.

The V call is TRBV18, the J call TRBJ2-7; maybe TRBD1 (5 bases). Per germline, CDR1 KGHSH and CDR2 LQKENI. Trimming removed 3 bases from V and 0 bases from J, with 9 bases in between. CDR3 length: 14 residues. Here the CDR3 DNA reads TGTGCCAGCTCACCGATACAGGTCTCCTACGAGCAGTACTTC. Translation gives CASSPIQVSYEQYF.

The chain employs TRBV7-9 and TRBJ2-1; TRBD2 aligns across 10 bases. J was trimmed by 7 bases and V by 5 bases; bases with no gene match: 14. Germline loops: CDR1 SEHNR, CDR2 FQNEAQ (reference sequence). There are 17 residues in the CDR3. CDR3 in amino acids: CASSPPALAGAFNEQFF. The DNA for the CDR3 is TGTGCCAGCAGCCCACCGGCCCTAGCGGGAGCGTTTAATGAGCAGTTCTTC.

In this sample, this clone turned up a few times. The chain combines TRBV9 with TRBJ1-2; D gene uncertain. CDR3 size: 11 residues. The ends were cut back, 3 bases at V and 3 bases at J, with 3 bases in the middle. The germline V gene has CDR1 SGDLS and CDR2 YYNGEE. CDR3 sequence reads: CASSDYYGYTF. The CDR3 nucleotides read TGTGCCAGCAGCGACTACTATGGCTACACCTTC.

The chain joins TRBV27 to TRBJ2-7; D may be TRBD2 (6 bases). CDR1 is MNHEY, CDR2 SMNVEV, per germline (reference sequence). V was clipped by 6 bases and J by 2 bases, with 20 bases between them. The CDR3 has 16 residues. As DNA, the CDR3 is TGTGCCAGCAGCCTGATGGCGGGGCGGATGCCCTACGAGCAGTACTTC. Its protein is CASSLMAGRMPYEQYF.

The CDR3 region is CASSLNASGSTLNTGELFF. CDR3 in DNA: TGTGCCAGCAGCTTAAATGCTAGCGGGTCTACCTTGAACACCGGGGAGCTGTTTTTT. The J gene is TRBJ2-2, the V gene TRBV7-6; 8 positions agree with TRBD2. Germline values: CDR1 SGHVS, CDR2 FNYEAQ. The trim removed 2 bases at V and 1 base at J, leaving 12 bases unmatched. The CDR3 has 19 residues.

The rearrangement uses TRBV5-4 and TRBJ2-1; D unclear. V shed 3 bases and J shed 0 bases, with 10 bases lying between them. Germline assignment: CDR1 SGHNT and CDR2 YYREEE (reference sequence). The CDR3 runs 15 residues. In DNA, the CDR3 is TGTGCCAGCAGCTGGGATCCAAGCTCCTACAATGAGCAGTTCTTC. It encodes CASSWDPSSYNEQFF.

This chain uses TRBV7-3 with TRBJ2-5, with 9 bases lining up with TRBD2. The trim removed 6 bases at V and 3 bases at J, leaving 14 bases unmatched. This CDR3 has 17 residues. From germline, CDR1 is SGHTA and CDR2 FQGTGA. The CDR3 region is CASSSLGTSRIKETQYF. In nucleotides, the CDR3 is TGTGCCAGCAGTTCCCTCGGGACTAGCAGAATTAAAGAGACCCAGTACTTC.

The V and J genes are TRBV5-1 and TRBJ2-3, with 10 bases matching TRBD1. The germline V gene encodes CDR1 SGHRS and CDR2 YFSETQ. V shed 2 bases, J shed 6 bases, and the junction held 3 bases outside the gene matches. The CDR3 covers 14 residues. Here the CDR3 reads CASSFDRGRDTQYF. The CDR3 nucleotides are TGCGCCAGCAGCTTTGACAGGGGGCGGGATACGCAGTATTTT.

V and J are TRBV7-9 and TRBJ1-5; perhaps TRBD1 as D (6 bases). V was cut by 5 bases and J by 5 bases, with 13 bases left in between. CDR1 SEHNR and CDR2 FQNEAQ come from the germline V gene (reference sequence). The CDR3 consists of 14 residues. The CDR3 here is CASSLGGLHQPQHF. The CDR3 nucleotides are TGTGCCAGCAGCCTAGGGGGGTTGCATCAGCCCCAGCATTTT.

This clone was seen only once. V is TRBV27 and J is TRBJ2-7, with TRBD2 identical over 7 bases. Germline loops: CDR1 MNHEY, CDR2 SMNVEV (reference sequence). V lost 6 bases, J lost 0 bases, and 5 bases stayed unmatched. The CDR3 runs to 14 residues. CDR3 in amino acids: CASRASGYSYEQYF. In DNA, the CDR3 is TGTGCCAGCAGAGCTAGCGGCTACTCCTACGAGCAGTACTTC.

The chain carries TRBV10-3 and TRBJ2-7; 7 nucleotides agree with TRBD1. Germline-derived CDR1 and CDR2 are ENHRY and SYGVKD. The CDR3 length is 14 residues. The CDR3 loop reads CVSSRDSPYYEQYF. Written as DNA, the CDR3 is TGTGTCTCAAGTAGGGACAGCCCGTACTACGAGCAGTACTTC.